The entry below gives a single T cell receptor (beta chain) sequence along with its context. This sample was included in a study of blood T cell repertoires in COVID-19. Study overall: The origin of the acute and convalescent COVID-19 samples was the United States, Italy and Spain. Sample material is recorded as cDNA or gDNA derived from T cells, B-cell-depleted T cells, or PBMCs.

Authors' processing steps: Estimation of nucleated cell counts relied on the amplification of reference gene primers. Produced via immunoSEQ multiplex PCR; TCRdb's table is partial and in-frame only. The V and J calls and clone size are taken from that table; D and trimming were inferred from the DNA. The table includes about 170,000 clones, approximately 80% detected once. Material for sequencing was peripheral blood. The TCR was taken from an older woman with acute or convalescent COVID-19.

The CDR3, as DNA: TGCGCCAGCAGCTTGGAAGGGACAGGACACTATAATTCACCCCTCCACTTT. It yields the protein CASSLEGTGHYNSPLHF. V and J are TRBV5-1 and TRBJ1-6; TRBD1 matches at 8 bases. With V trimmed by 0 bases and J by 3 bases, 5 bases remained unmatched. The CDR3 loop spans 17 amino acids. In germline, CDR1 is SGHRS, CDR2 YFSETQ.